The rows below give T cell receptor beta chains drawn from one sample of a study of shared clonotypes between healthy human individuals. Clones were read by immunoSEQ multiplex PCR, and TCRdb kept only the in-frame ones, dropping some. Altogether around 1,100,000 clones are present, around three quarters being singletons, with the ten largest covering 0.89%. Sequencing was done on a sample of memory CD4+ T cells from PBMCs. Source of these receptors: a man between 18 and 29 years old in good health. Some clones in this sample may be carry-over from other donors' samples. The CDR3 runs from the conserved cysteine through the conserved F or W. A D gene is named only where the DNA matches it firmly. Rows give clone size only sometimes, using once, few, many, or a class for an expanded clone.

V gene	D gene	J gene	clone size	CDR3 DNA	CDR3 protein
TRBV4-1	TRBD2	TRBJ2-1	.	TGCGCCAGCAGCCAAGGAACGGTCTCTAGCGGTGAGCAGTTCTTC	CASSQGTVSSGEQFF
TRBV7-3	.	TRBJ2-7	once	TGTGCCAGCAGCTTAAGTCCGGGGTCTGAGCAGTACTTC	CASSLSPGSEQYF
TRBV7-2	TRBD1	TRBJ2-2	once	TGTGCCAGCAGCTTATCGGCAGGGGGTACGGGGGAGCTGTTTTTT	CASSLSAGGTGELFF
TRBV5-8	TRBD1	TRBJ2-3	.	TGTGCCAGCAGCGTCGGACAGGGCCGCACAGATACGCAGTATTTT	CASSVGQGRTDTQYF
TRBV28	TRBD1	TRBJ2-2	.	TGTGCCAGCAGTTTTCAGGACAGGGGGAACGGGGAGCTGTTTTTT	CASSFQDRGNGELFF
TRBV9	.	TRBJ1-4	many	TGTGCCAGCAGCGCCAAGTTAGGCGGTAATGAAAAACTGTTTTTT	CASSAKLGGNEKLFF
TRBV5-1	.	TRBJ2-7	.	TGCGCCAGCAGCGCGGGAGGGGGACAGGCCTACGAGCAGTACTTC	CASSAGGGQAYEQYF
TRBV4-2	.	TRBJ2-1	.	TGTGCCAGCAGCCAAGATCTCCCCATCTACAATGAGCAGTTCTTC	CASSQDLPIYNEQFF
TRBV28	TRBD1	TRBJ1-1	once	TGTGCCAGCAAATCATTCACAGGGGTCGGACGTGAAGCTTTCTTT	CASKSFTGVGREAFF
TRBV7-9	.	TRBJ1-1	.	TGTGCCAGCAGCAAAGGGTCTAACACTGAAGCTTTCTTT	CASSKGSNTEAFF
TRBV6-6	.	TRBJ1-1	few	TGTGCCAGCAGTTACTCTACAAGCGGGGCGAACACTGAAGCTTTCTTT	CASSYSTSGANTEAFF
TRBV7-2	.	TRBJ2-1	.	TGTGCCAGCAGCCCAGCTGCTAGCTCCTACAATGAGCAGTTCTTC	CASSPAASSYNEQFF
TRBV18	.	TRBJ2-3	.	TGTGCCAGCTCACCACAGAATACAGATACGCAGTATTTT	CASSPQNTDTQYF
TRBV19	TRBD2	TRBJ2-5	.	TGTGCCAGTAGTATAGAAGGCGGGAGGGCGCGAGAGACCCAGTACTTC	CASSIEGGRARETQYF
TRBV18	TRBD1	TRBJ2-3	few	TGTGCCAGCTCACCACCAGGGGGCGGCACAGATACGCAGTATTTT	CASSPPGGGTDTQYF
TRBV30	.	TRBJ2-6	once	TGTGCCTGGAGTGCCGGGACTCTGGTTGGGGCCAACGTCCTGACTTTC	CAWSAGTLVGANVLTF
TRBV2	TRBD2	TRBJ2-1	.	TGTGCCAGCAGTGTTGACGGGAGGGACAATGAGCAGTTCTTC	CASSVDGRDNEQFF
TRBV7-9	.	TRBJ1-2	.	TGTGCCAGCAGCCCCGGGAGCGCTCTAATCTATGGCTACACCTTC	CASSPGSALIYGYTF
TRBV29-1	.	TRBJ1-1	.	TGCAGCGGCTCGGGACCGGGGAACACTGAAGCTTTCTTT	CSGSGPGNTEAFF
TRBV6-1	TRBD1	TRBJ2-3	.	TGTGCCAGCAGTGCCCGGGACAGGGGGAACTCAGATACGCAGTATTTT	CASSARDRGNSDTQYF
TRBV30	.	TRBJ1-1	few	TGTGCCTGGAGTAACAGGGCAGGAACTGAAGCTTTCTTT	CAWSNRAGTEAFF
TRBV4-1	TRBD2	TRBJ2-1	.	TGCGCCAGCAGCCAAACTAGCGGTTCCTACAATGAGCAGTTCTTC	CASSQTSGSYNEQFF
TRBV28	.	TRBJ1-5	.	TGTGCCAGCAGTTCACCCAATCCGGGACAATCCCGACTCGGGAGACAGCCCCAGCATTTT	CASSSPNPGQSRLGRQPQHF
TRBV2	.	TRBJ1-4	.	TGTGCCAGCAGGACAATCGGGGAAAAACTGTTTTTT	CASRTIGEKLFF
TRBV18	.	TRBJ1-4	few	TGTGCCAGCTCACCATTAGGCGCTGCGGCGTTGAATGAAAAACTGTTTTTT	CASSPLGAAALNEKLFF
TRBV28	.	TRBJ2-7	once	TGTGCCAGCCACCAACGAGTAGGGGTGGGGGAGCAGTACTTC	CASHQRVGVGEQYF
TRBV5-7	TRBD1	TRBJ2-7	.	TGTGCCAGCAGCTTCTCGACAGGGATTAACGAGCAGTACTTC	CASSFSTGINEQYF
TRBV30	.	TRBJ2-5	.	TGTGCCTGGGGGGCTTCGAACCAAGAGACCCAGTACTTC	CAWGASNQETQYF
TRBV4-2	.	TRBJ2-2	.	TGTGCCAGCAGCCAAGATGGGGGAACCGGGGAGCTGTTTTTT	CASSQDGGTGELFF
TRBV20-1	.	TRBJ1-1	.	TGCAGTGCTACTGAAGCTTTCTTT	CSATEAFF
TRBV28	.	TRBJ2-7	few	TGTGCCAGCAGAACCGCCGTGGGAAGGGGGAGGCCCTACGAGCAGTACTTC	CASRTAVGRGRPYEQYF
TRBV18	.	TRBJ2-1	.	TGTGCCAGCTCACAGGACACCTCCTACAATGAGCAGTTCTTC	CASSQDTSYNEQFF
TRBV15	.	TRBJ2-4	.	TGTGCCACCAGCAGACCGCGAACCAAAAACATTCAGTACTTC	CATSRPRTKNIQYF
TRBV2	.	TRBJ2-2	.	TGTGCCAGCAGTGATGCCTTGCAGGGCGTTTACAACACCGGGGAGCTGTTTTTT	CASSDALQGVYNTGELFF
TRBV6-1	.	TRBJ2-1	.	TGTGCCAGCAGGCTCACAGAGCACAATGAGCAGTTCTTC	CASRLTEHNEQFF
TRBV5-1	TRBD1	TRBJ2-7	.	TGCGCCAGCAGCTGGACAGGAGGATCCTCCTACGAGCAGTACTTC	CASSWTGGSSYEQYF
TRBV12-5	.	TRBJ2-1	.	TGTGCTAGTGGTTTGGCTAGCGATAATGAGCAGTTCTTC	CASGLASDNEQFF
TRBV5-1	.	TRBJ2-7	.	TGCGCCAGCAGCGCGGAGGGGCTCTCCTACGAGCAGTACTTC	CASSAEGLSYEQYF
TRBV5-1	TRBD1	TRBJ2-5	few	TGCGCCAGCAGCTTTCCATTACAGGGGAGCGACCAAGAGACCCAGTACTTC	CASSFPLQGSDQETQYF
TRBV18	.	TRBJ2-7	.	TGTGCCAGCTCGGCCATGGAAGACAAACTTATTGAGTTC	CASSAMEDKLIEF
TRBV5-4	TRBD2	TRBJ2-2	.	TGTGCCAGCAGCGCGGGACTAGCGGGAGGGTGGATGTTTTTT	CASSAGLAGGWMFF
TRBV10-3	.	TRBJ2-7	.	TGTGCCATCAGTGGAGGGCCGGGGCCCGAGCAGTACTTC	CAISGGPGPEQYF
TRBV7-2	TRBD1	TRBJ1-5	.	TGTGCCAGCAGCCCCGGGACAGGGGCGGGCAATCAGCCCCAGCATTTT	CASSPGTGAGNQPQHF
TRBV19	TRBD1	TRBJ1-1	once	TGTGCCAGTAGCCCAAGGTGGACAGGAGGGGACACTGAAGCTTTCTTT	CASSPRWTGGDTEAFF
TRBV28	.	TRBJ2-1	.	TGTGCCAGCAATGACAGGTCCTCCTACAATGAGCAGTTCTTC	CASNDRSSYNEQFF
TRBV5-1	.	TRBJ2-5	.	TGCGCCAGCAGCTTGGCCTCAAACTTGTACCAAGAGACCCAGTACTTC	CASSLASNLYQETQYF
TRBV7-6	.	TRBJ2-7	.	TGTGCCAGCAGGCACTCCCCGACTTCCAGCGGCGAGCAGTACTTC	CASRHSPTSSGEQYF
TRBV7-3	.	TRBJ2-3	.	TGTGCCAGCAGCTCTCCCGACACAGATACGCAGTATTTT	CASSSPDTDTQYF
TRBV28	.	TRBJ2-1	few	TGTGCCAGCAACCTAGGGGGGGGCGCCTACAATGAGCAGTTCTTC	CASNLGGGAYNEQFF
TRBV5-1	TRBD2	TRBJ2-1	few	TGCGCCAGCAGCCCGGGACTAGCGGGAGGGATTGAGCAGTTCTTC	CASSPGLAGGIEQFF
TRBV4-1	TRBD1	TRBJ2-5	.	TGCGCCAGCAGCCAAGGGCTACAGGGGGAAGAGACCCAGTACTTC	CASSQGLQGEETQYF
TRBV18	TRBD1	TRBJ2-7	.	TGTGCCAGCTCGGACGCAGGGGGCCCCTACGAGCAGTACTTC	CASSDAGGPYEQYF
TRBV29-1	.	TRBJ2-2	.	TGCAGCGTTGAAGGGCCAGGACGCACCGGGGAGCTGTTTTTT	CSVEGPGRTGELFF
TRBV28	TRBD1	TRBJ2-1	once	TGTGCCAGCAGTTTAACAAACCCCAGGGGGTTGATCTTC	CASSLTNPRGLIF
TRBV10-3	.	TRBJ1-3	.	TGTGCCATCACCCCGGGCCGAAGCTCTGGAAACACCATATATTTT	CAITPGRSSGNTIYF
TRBV18	TRBD1	TRBJ2-7	few	TGTGCCAGCTCACCGGACAGGGCGGTAGGGCTCGAGCAGTACTTC	CASSPDRAVGLEQYF
TRBV5-4	.	TRBJ2-7	.	TGTGCCAGCAGCCAGAGGACTAACGGGGACGAGCAGTACTTC	CASSQRTNGDEQYF
TRBV7-3	.	TRBJ2-1	once	TGTGCCAGCAGCCCCGGAGGGAAAGAGCAGTTCTTC	CASSPGGKEQFF
TRBV7-8	.	TRBJ1-2	.	TGTGCCAGCAGCCCGATCCGGGACGACGGGCAGGGCTACACCTTC	CASSPIRDDGQGYTF
TRBV7-2	.	TRBJ2-1	few	TGTGCCAGCAGCTTAAGCTCCTATTCCTACAATGAGCAGTTCTTC	CASSLSSYSYNEQFF